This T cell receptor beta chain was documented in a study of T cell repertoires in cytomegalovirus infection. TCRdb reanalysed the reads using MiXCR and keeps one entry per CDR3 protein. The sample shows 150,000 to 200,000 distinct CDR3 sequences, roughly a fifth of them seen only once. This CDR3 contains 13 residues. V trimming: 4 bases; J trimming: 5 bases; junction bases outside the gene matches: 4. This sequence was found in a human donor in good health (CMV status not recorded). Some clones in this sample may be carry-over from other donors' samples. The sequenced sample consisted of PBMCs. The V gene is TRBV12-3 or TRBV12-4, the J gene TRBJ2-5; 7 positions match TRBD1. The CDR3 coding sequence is TGTGCCAGCAGTTCGCAGGGGGATGAGACCCAGTACTTC. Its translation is CASSSQGDETQYF.